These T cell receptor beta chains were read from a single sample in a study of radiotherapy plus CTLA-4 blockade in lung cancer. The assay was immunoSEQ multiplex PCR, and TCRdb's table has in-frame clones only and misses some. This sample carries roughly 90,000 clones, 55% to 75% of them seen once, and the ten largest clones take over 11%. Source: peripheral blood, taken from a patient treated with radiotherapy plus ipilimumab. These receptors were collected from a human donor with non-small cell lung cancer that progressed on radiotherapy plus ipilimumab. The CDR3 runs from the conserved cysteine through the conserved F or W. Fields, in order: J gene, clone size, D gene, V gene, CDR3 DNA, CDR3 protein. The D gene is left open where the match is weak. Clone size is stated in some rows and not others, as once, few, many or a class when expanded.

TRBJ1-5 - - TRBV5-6 TGTGCCAGCAGCGCCGGGACTCCTCTCTCTAATCAGCCCCAGCATTTT CASSAGTPLSNQPQHF
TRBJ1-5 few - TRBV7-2 TGTGCCAGCACCCCGGGGCCCAATCAGCCCCAGCATTTT CASTPGPNQPQHF
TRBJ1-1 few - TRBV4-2 TGTGCCAGCAGCCCGGGTGGGGGCTACACTGAAGCTTTCTTT CASSPGGGYTEAFF
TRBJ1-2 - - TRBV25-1 TGTGCCAGCAGTGGGGGGTATGGCTACACCTTC CASSGGYGYTF
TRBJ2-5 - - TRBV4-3 TGCGCCAGCAGCCAAGATTTTGTAGCCGTGGAGACCCAGTACTTC CASSQDFVAVETQYF
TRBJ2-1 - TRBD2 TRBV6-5 TGTGCCAGCAGTTACGGGCGGGGGTACAATGAGCAGTTCTTC CASSYGRGYNEQFF
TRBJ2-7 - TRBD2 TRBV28 TGTGCCAGCAGTTCCGGGACTACCTACGAGCAGTACTTC CASSSGTTYEQYF
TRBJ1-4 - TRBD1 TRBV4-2 TGTGCCAGCAGCCAAGGACAGGGAAAAGGGGAAAAACTGTTTTTT CASSQGQGKGEKLFF
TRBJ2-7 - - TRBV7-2 TGTGCCAGCAGCTTAGGGTGGGGCAGCTCCTACGAGCAGTACTTC CASSLGWGSSYEQYF
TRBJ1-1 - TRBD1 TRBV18 TGTGCCAGCTCACCAGGAACAGGGGAAGTTGCCAGTCGGACTGAAGCTTTCTTT CASSPGTGEVASRTEAFF
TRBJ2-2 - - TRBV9 TGTGCCAGCAGCGTAGGGCACAGCCAGACCGGGGAGCTGTTTTTT CASSVGHSQTGELFF
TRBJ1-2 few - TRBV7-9 TGTGCCAGCAGCTTGTGGGACGGAGGGACTTATGGCTACACCTTC CASSLWDGGTYGYTF
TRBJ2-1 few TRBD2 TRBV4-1 TGCGCCAGCAGCCAAGATCGTAAACTAGCGGGAAGCTTCAATGAGCAGTTCTTC CASSQDRKLAGSFNEQFF